The 25 T cell receptor beta chains in this list originate from one sample, sequenced in a study of response to subunit inactivated influenza vaccine. TCRdb ran MiXCR on the RT-PCR reads and lists one entry per CDR3 protein. The sample holds some 850,000 distinct CDR3 sequences, approximately 17% seen once. The material was PBMCs from blood, obtained 4 to 6 days after vaccination. The receptors were gathered from a man aged 45 to 65 who received an inactivated influenza vaccine.

The chain uses TRBV7-2 and TRBJ1-1, with D possibly being TRBD1 (5 bases). The CDR3 length is 16 residues. Germline V lookup: CDR1 SGHTA, CDR2 FQGNSA. The V and J ends lost 5 bases and 0 bases respectively, with 16 bases between them. The CDR3 loop is CASSRVGVTMNTEAFF. In DNA, the CDR3 is TGTGCCAGCAGCCGGGTAGGGGTAACCATGAACACTGAAGCTTTCTTT.

This clonotype was counted between two and nine times. The junction departs from the called germline gene at one end, perhaps through a read error. The rearrangement links TRBV27 to TRBJ2-1; D is perhaps TRBD2 (5 bases). This CDR3 is built from 16 residues. Looked up from germline, CDR1 is MNHEY and CDR2 is SMNVEV (reference sequence). CDR3 coding DNA: TGTGCCAGCAGGAGGGCCGAGGCCGGCGCATACAATAAGCAGTTCTTC. This codes for CASRRAEAGAYNKQFF.

J is TRBJ2-7 and V is TRBV6-1; D gene uncertain. V was pared by 5 bases and J by 3 bases, with 14 bases between. CDR3 length equals 14 residues. CDR1 and CDR2 from the germline V gene are MNHNS and SASEGT. The chain's CDR3 is CASSYTRVDYEQYF. The CDR3 DNA sequence: TGTGCCAGCAGTTACACCCGGGTAGACTACGAGCAGTACTTC.

This clonotype was detected only a few times. The J gene is TRBJ2-7, the V gene TRBV5-1, with D possibly TRBD2 on 7 matching bases. V was shortened by 2 bases and J by 5 bases, with 20 bases between the two germline ends. The CDR3 totals 16 residues. Per the germline V gene, CDR1 is SGHRS and CDR2 is YFSETQ. CDR3 amino acids: CASSFGGARLLNEQYF. CDR3 DNA sequence: TGCGCCAGCAGCTTTGGGGGGGCCAGGCTTCTCAACGAGCAGTACTTC.

Of note for this clonotype: At one of its ends the junction is not consistent with the germline gene, which may arise from a read error. The gene calls are TRBV7-9 and TRBJ2-1; 13 bases fit TRBD2. The CDR3 runs 16 residues. Germline CDR1 reads SEHNR; CDR2 reads FQNEAQ (reference sequence). CDR3 sequence reads: CASSAYRGRTSGGKIF. The CDR3 DNA reads TGTGCCAGCAGCGCGTACAGGGGCCGGACTAGCGGGGGAAAGATCTTC.

This clonotype has just a few counts. The chain uses TRBV4-3 and TRBJ2-5; possibly TRBD2 for D (5 bases). The germline V gene encodes CDR1 LGHNA and CDR2 YSLEER. The CDR3 sequence is 16 residues long. Trimming removed 0 bases from V and 7 bases from J, with 18 bases in between. The CDR3 DNA reads as TGCGCCAGCAGCCAAGATCGGGGTACTCAACCAAGGACCCAGTACTTC. Translation gives CASSQDRGTQPRTQYF.

This clonotype was recorded a few times. The chain couples TRBV5-1 to TRBJ2-7; TRBD1 matches at 9 bases. The CDR3 totals 14 residues. Germline V lookup: CDR1 SGHRS, CDR2 YFSETQ. V lost 7 bases to trimming and J lost 1 base; unmatched junction nucleotides: 6. The CDR3 nucleotides are TGCGCCAGCGCCCCGGGGACAGGGTCCTACGAGCAGTACTTC. It translates to CASAPGTGSYEQYF.

The V call is TRBV10-2, the J call TRBJ2-1, with unresolved D. CDR1 and CDR2 (germline): WSHSY, SAAADI. The V gene lost 2 bases and the J gene lost 0 bases, with 8 bases spanning the gap. The CDR3 spans 15 residues. This CDR3 reads CASSERASSYNEQFF. DNA of the CDR3: TGCGCCAGCAGTGAGCGGGCAAGCTCCTACAATGAGCAGTTCTTC.

V usage is TRBV6-2 or TRBV6-3 and J usage is TRBJ2-5, with 7 bases identical to TRBD2. The trim removed 5 bases at V and 7 bases at J, leaving 10 bases unmatched. Germline V gene sequence: CDR1 MNHEY, CDR2 SVGEGT. The CDR3 runs to 14 residues. The CDR3 DNA follows: TGTGCCAGCAGTACCCCAGCGGGGAAGGGGACCCAGTACTTC. Its translation is CASSTPAGKGTQYF.

V gene TRBV5-1 combines with J gene TRBJ2-5; tentatively, D is TRBD1 or TRBD2 (5 bases each). With 4 bases removed from V and 5 bases from J, the gap between germline ends came to 18 bases. Germline V gives CDR1 SGHRS, CDR2 YFSETQ. This CDR3 is built from 15 residues. The CDR3 region has the DNA TGCGCCAGCAGCCTGAATCCGGGACGGCCGGAGACCCAGTACTTC. This sequence encodes CASSLNPGRPETQYF.

The V gene is TRBV12-3 or TRBV12-4, the J gene TRBJ2-5; D is possibly TRBD1 (5 bases). This CDR3 contains 13 residues. Trimming pared 10 bases from V and 4 bases from J, leaving 16 bases between. The CDR3 region is CATRYGQSETQYF. Here the CDR3 DNA reads TGTGCCACCAGATATGGACAATCAGAGACCCAGTACTTC.

This clonotype was found a few times. The chain couples TRBV7-3 to TRBJ2-1; D is ambiguous. This CDR3 contains 14 residues. From germline, CDR1 is SGHTA and CDR2 FQGTGA. The V end was cut by 5 bases, the J end by 6 bases, with 14 bases between. CDR3 sequence reads: CASSPNGFINEQFF. The CDR3, as DNA: TGTGCCAGCAGCCCAAACGGTTTTATCAATGAGCAGTTCTTC.

Only a few counts were recorded for this clonotype. V gene TRBV4-3 combines with J gene TRBJ2-1; no clear D. The CDR3 sequence is 15 residues long. Germline CDR1 LGHNA, CDR2 YSLEER. V was trimmed by 0 bases and J by 3 bases, leaving 9 bases between them. CDR3 sequence (DNA): TGCGCCAGCAGCCAAGATTTTTCAGACTACAATGAGCAGTTCTTC. The encoded protein is CASSQDFSDYNEQFF.

This clonotype has just a few counts. This rearrangement joins TRBV6-1 to TRBJ2-1; D call uncertain. CDR1 is MNHNS, CDR2 SASEGT, per germline. CDR3 length: 15 amino acids. V dropped 6 bases and J dropped 8 bases, with 20 bases sitting between them. For the CDR3, the DNA is TGTGCCAGCAGGATGACTCCCCAAACTCTAGATGAGCAGTTCTTC. Its translation: CASRMTPQTLDEQFF.

The chain carries TRBV10-3 and TRBJ2-1; a possible D gene is TRBD2 (5 bases). This CDR3 comprises 15 residues. The V end was cut by 3 bases, the J end by 8 bases, with 17 bases between. The V gene's germline CDR1 is ENHRY and CDR2 SYGVKD. CDR3 bases: TGTGCCATCAGTGATGTTCGGAGAGTGAGGGATGAGCAGTTCTTC. This sequence encodes CAISDVRRVRDEQFF.

This clonotype has just a few counts. The CDR3 coding sequence is TGTGCCAGCAGCTTGGCGGGACACTCCCAAGAGACCCAGTACTTC. This encodes CASSLAGHSQETQYF. The chain combines TRBV5-5 with TRBJ2-5; a possible D gene is TRBD1 (6 bases). Germline V gene sequence: CDR1 SGHKS, CDR2 YYEKEE (reference sequence). The germline V and J ends were trimmed by 0 bases and 1 base, with 10 bases remaining between them. The CDR3 is 15 residues long.

This clonotype has a handful of counts. The chain joins TRBV7-9 to TRBJ2-7, with D unclear. This CDR3 comprises 11 residues. V was clipped by 1 base and J by 13 bases, with 11 bases between them. CDR1 and CDR2 (germline): SEHNR, FQNEAQ (reference sequence). This chain's CDR3 is CASSLDRSLYF. The CDR3 DNA reads as TGTGCCAGCAGCTTAGACAGAAGCTTATACTTC.

The V call is TRBV5-6, the J call TRBJ2-5; TRBD2 agrees at 8 bases. CDR3 length equals 15 residues. Germline CDR1 and CDR2: SGHDT and YYEEEE. J lost 3 bases, V lost 4 bases, and 8 bases had no gene match. The CDR3 coding sequence is TGTGCCAGCAGCAGGCCGGGGGGGCGGGAAGAGACCCAGTACTTC. It specifies CASSRPGGREETQYF.

The chain uses TRBV5-1 and TRBJ2-7, with TRBD1 identical over 8 bases. Trimming removed 0 bases from V and 4 bases from J; junction bases left unmatched: 6. The germline V gene encodes CDR1 SGHRS and CDR2 YFSETQ. CDR3 length: 15 residues. The CDR3 spells CASSLERRQGYEQYF. The CDR3, as DNA: TGCGCCAGCAGCTTGGAGAGGAGACAGGGGTACGAGCAGTACTTC.

This sequence joins TRBV11-2 and TRBJ2-7; D is unresolved. Trimming left V 1 base short and J 3 bases short, with 16 bases between. Per the germline V gene, CDR1 is SGHAT and CDR2 is FQNNGV. CDR3 length: 16 amino acids. DNA of the CDR3: TGTGCCAGCAGCTTAGGTAGTCAGGACGTCGTCTACGAGCAGTACTTC. Translating it yields CASSLGSQDVVYEQYF.

This clonotype was recorded many times. This sequence joins TRBV5-1 and TRBJ2-1, with D possibly matching TRBD1 (6 bases). This CDR3 is 13 amino acids long. Trimming removed 4 bases at V and 4 bases at J, with 9 bases between. Germline loops: CDR1 SGHRS, CDR2 YFSETQ. The CDR3 nucleotides read TGCGCCAGCAGCAGGGACACTTACAATGAGCAGTTCTTC. Translating gives CASSRDTYNEQFF.

This clonotype was recorded many times. This chain connects TRBV24-1 to TRBJ2-5; 10 bases fit TRBD1. V shed 4 bases, J shed 5 bases, and the junction held 6 bases outside the gene matches. This CDR3 comprises 15 residues. Germline assignment: CDR1 KGHDR and CDR2 SFDVKD. The CDR3 coding sequence is TGTGCCACCAGTGAGGGGGGACAGGGGAGTGAGACCCAGTACTTC. Amino acid sequence: CATSEGGQGSETQYF.

The rearrangement uses TRBV5-1 and TRBJ2-3, with 7 bases fitting TRBD1. The CDR3 runs to 14 residues. J was trimmed by 2 bases and V by 5 bases; bases with no gene match: 5. Per the germline V gene, CDR1 is SGHRS and CDR2 is YFSETQ. CDR3 protein: CASRGQRITDTQYF. DNA for the CDR3: TGCGCCAGCAGGGGACAGAGGATCACAGATACGCAGTATTTT.

This chain uses TRBV9 with TRBJ2-7; D gene ambiguous. This CDR3 region has 15 residues. Germline loops: CDR1 SGDLS, CDR2 YYNGEE. V lost 0 bases and J 0 bases, leaving 10 bases between the germline ends. CDR3 sequence (DNA): TGTGCCAGCAGCGTAGTCCCCGGCAGCTCCTACGAGCAGTACTTC. This encodes CASSVVPGSSYEQYF.

This chain connects TRBV10-3 to TRBJ2-3, with 10 bases matching TRBD2. Per the germline V gene, CDR1 is ENHRY and CDR2 is SYGVKD. Germline trimming cut 0 bases from V and 5 bases from J; bases unmatched to any gene: 5. This CDR3 has 16 residues. CDR3 loop: CAISESPGLAIDTQYF. The CDR3 bases are TGTGCCATCAGTGAGTCCCCGGGACTAGCGATAGATACGCAGTATTTT.